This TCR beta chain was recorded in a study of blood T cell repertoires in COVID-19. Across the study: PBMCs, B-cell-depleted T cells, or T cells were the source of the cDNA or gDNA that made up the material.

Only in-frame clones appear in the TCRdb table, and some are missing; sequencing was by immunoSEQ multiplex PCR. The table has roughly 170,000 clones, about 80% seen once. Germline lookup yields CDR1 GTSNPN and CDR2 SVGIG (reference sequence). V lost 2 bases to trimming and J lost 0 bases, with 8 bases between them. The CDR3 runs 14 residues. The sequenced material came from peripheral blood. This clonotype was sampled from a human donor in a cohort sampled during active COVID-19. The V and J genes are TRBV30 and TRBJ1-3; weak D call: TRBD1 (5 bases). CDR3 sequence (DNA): TGTGCCTGGAGTTGGGGGGGCTCTGGAAACACCATATATTTT. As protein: CAWSWGGSGNTIYF. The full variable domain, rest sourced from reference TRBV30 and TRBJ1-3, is SQTIHQWPATLVQPVGSPLSLECTVEGTSNPNLYWYRQAAGRGLQLLFYSVGIGQISSEVPQNLSASRPQDRQFILSSKKLLLSDSGFYLCAWSWGGSGNTIYFGEGSWLTVV.